The next 10 T cell receptor beta chains were all read from a single sample in a study of blood T cell repertoires in COVID-19. Sequencing used immunoSEQ multiplex PCR; TCRdb keeps in-frame clones, though not all of them. The data contain over 150,000 clones, 65% to 90% of them singletons. Sequenced input: PBMCs or T cells enriched from blood (not recorded which). The receptors were sampled from a man aged 40-55 years who had recovered from COVID-19.

The chain combines TRBV6-8 with TRBJ2-7; TRBD1 matches 7 bases. Per the germline V gene, CDR1 is MNHGY and CDR2 is SAAAGT. V was clipped by 4 bases and J by 2 bases; unmatched bases: 5. The CDR3 sequence is 14 residues long. CDR3 bases: TGTGCCAGCAGTTCCTCGGGACAGACCTACGAGCAGTACTTC. It codes for CASSSSGQTYEQYF.

In this sample, this clone turned up once. This chain joins TRBV27 and TRBJ2-7, with a tentative D call TRBD1 (6 bases). V was clipped by 6 bases and J by 4 bases, with 13 bases between them. Germline values: CDR1 MNHEY, CDR2 SMNVEV (reference sequence). This CDR3 contains 13 residues. For the CDR3, the DNA is TGTGCCAGCAGCCCGGGACAACCTTACGAGCAGTACTTC. The encoded protein is CASSPGQPYEQYF.

This clone has a single count. The rearrangement links TRBV5-1 to TRBJ1-2; maybe TRBD1 (6 bases). The V end lost 1 base, the J end lost 4 bases, and 17 bases lay between the germline ends. The CDR3 runs 16 residues. Germline lookup yields CDR1 SGHRS and CDR2 YFSETQ. CDR3: CASSLQSTGIFYGYTF. The CDR3, as DNA: TGCGCCAGCAGCTTGCAGAGCACAGGGATCTTCTATGGCTACACCTTC.

The chain has TRBV9 and TRBJ2-7; 7 positions match TRBD1. J gave up 2 bases and V 4 bases, and 6 bases lay outside the gene matches. The germline gives CDR1 SGDLS, CDR2 YYNGEE. The CDR3 is 14 amino acids. This chain's CDR3 is CASSSRDSAYEQYF. Here the CDR3 DNA reads TGTGCCAGCAGCTCCCGGGACAGCGCCTACGAGCAGTACTTC.

The chain links TRBV12-3 or TRBV12-4 to TRBJ2-5; D possibly corresponds to TRBD2 (5 bases). V shed 5 bases and J shed 2 bases, with 9 bases lying between them. CDR3 size: 13 residues. CDR3 loop: CASSRSGQETQYF. The CDR3, as DNA: TGTGCCAGCAGTCGGAGCGGACAAGAGACCCAGTACTTC.

The gene calls are TRBV5-4 and TRBJ2-7; D gene ambiguous. The V gene's germline CDR1 is SGHNT and CDR2 YYREEE (reference sequence). The CDR3 runs to 14 residues. The V end was cut by 5 bases, the J end by 2 bases, with 14 bases between. CDR3 protein: CASRIADRAYEQYF. CDR3 bases: TGTGCCAGCAGGATCGCAGACCGGGCCTACGAGCAGTACTTC.

The chain joins TRBV7-8 to TRBJ2-2; a possible D gene is TRBD2 (7 bases). V dropped 4 bases and J dropped 1 base, with 10 bases sitting between them. Germline-derived CDR1 and CDR2 are SGHVS and FQNEAQ. CDR3 length: 15 residues. The CDR3 is CASSWGGQNTGELFF. The CDR3 DNA follows: TGTGCCAGCAGCTGGGGGGGACAGAACACCGGGGAGCTGTTTTTT.

The J gene is TRBJ2-2, the V gene TRBV9; TRBD1 matches at 9 bases. This CDR3 region has 16 residues. Trimming removed 4 bases from V and 1 base from J; junction bases left unmatched: 5. Germline-derived CDR1 and CDR2 are SGDLS and YYNGEE. The CDR3 bases are TGTGCCAGCAGCCTATGGGGACAGGGGAACACCGGGGAGCTGTTTTTT. This translates into CASSLWGQGNTGELFF.

CDR3 sequence: CASRAGAGNNQPQHF. The CDR3 DNA sequence: TGTGCCAGCAGGGCTGGGGCAGGCAACAATCAGCCCCAGCATTTT. The J gene is TRBJ1-5, the V gene TRBV27, with a weak D call TRBD1 (5 bases). The CDR3 spans 15 residues. The V gene lost 6 bases and the J gene lost 3 bases, with 15 bases spanning the gap. Germline-derived CDR1 and CDR2 are MNHEY and SMNVEV (reference sequence).

This clone appeared once. The chain links TRBV6-2 or TRBV6-3 to TRBJ2-1; 8 positions match TRBD1. The germline V gene has CDR1 MNHEY and CDR2 SVGEGT. J was trimmed by 13 bases and V by 5 bases; bases with no gene match: 4. The CDR3 sequence is 11 residues long. The CDR3 is CASSNGQGQFF. The CDR3 DNA sequence: TGTGCCAGCAGTAATGGACAGGGACAGTTCTTC.